Below, one TCR beta chain is given with its context. Antigen unknown. These data belong to a study of OX40 agonist ivuxolimab in advanced cancers. Turning to the study itself: Patients were treated with ivuxolimab, an agonistic anti-OX40 (CD134) antibody. Treatment received earlier with anti-PD-1, anti-PD-L1 or anti-CTLA-4 agents was allowed, and 40% had some. General study points: Among patients with partial responses at 0.1-3.0 mg/kg, clonal expansion was among the lowest. Some patients who did not respond also had low normalized T-cell clonal expansion.

The assay was immunoSEQ multiplex PCR, and TCRdb's table has in-frame clones only and misses some. The table lists about 100,000 clones, 70% to 85% of them singletons. Here the sequenced sample was CD4+ or CD8+ T cells sorted from blood, taken in a trial of the OX40 agonist ivuxolimab. This TCR was sampled from an adult with an advanced solid tumor such as melanoma, head and neck, liver or kidney cancer.

The CDR3 spells CASSPTDYGYTF. CDR3 nucleotides: TGTGCCAGCAGCCCCACAGACTATGGCTACACCTTC. The chain has TRBV14 and TRBJ1-2; D not resolved. The CDR3 spans 12 residues. CDR1 is SGHDN and CDR2 is FVKESK in the germline V gene. Trimming shortened V by 4 bases and J by 3 bases, and 6 bases separated the two germline ends.